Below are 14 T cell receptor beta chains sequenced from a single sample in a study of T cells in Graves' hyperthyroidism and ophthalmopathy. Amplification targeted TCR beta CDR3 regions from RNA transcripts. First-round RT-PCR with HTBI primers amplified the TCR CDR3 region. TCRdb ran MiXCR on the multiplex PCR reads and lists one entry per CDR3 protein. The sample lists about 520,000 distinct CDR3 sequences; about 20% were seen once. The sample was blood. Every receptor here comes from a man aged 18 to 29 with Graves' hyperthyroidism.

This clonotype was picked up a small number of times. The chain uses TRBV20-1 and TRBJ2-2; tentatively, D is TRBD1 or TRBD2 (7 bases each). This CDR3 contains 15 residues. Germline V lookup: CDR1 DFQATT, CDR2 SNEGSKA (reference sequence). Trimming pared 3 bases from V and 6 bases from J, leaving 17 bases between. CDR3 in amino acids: CSARFPGGGPGELFF. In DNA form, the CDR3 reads TGCAGTGCTAGGTTTCCAGGGGGGGGTCCCGGGGAGCTGTTTTTT.

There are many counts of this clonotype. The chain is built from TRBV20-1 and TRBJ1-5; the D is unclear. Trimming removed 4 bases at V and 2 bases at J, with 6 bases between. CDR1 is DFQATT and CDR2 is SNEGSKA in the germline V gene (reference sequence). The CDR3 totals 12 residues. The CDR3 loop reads CSAKEGNQPQHF. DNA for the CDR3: TGCAGTGCTAAGGAGGGCAATCAGCCCCAGCATTTT.

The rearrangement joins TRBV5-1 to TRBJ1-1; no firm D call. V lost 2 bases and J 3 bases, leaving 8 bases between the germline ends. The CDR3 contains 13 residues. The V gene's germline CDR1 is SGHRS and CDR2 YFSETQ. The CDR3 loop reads CASSLRLDTEAFF. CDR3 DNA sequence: TGCGCCAGCAGCTTACGGCTGGACACTGAAGCTTTCTTT.

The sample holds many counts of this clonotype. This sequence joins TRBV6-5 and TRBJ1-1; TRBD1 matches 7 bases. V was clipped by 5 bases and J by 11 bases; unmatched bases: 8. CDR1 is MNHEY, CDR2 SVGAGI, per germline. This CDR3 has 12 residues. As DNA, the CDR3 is TGTGCCAGCAGTATTCGACAGGGACAGGCTTTCTTT. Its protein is CASSIRQGQAFF.

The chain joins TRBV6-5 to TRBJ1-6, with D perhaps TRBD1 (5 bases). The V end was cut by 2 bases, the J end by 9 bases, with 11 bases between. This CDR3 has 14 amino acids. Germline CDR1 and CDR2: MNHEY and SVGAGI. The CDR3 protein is CASSYRGDFSPLHF. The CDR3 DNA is TGTGCCAGCAGTTACAGGGGAGACTTTTCACCCCTCCACTTT.

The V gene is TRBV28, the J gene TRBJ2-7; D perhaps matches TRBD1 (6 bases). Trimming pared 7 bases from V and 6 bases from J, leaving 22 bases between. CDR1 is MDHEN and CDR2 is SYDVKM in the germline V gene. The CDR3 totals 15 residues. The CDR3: CASTLIGGQFGEQYF. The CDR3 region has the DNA TGTGCCAGCACCCTAATAGGCGGACAGTTTGGCGAGCAGTACTTC.

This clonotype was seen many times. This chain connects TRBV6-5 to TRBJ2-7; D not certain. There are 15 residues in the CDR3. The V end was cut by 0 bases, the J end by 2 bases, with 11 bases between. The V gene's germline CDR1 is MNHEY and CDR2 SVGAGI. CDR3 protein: CASSYSRGPTYEQYF. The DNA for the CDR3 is TGTGCCAGCAGTTACTCCAGAGGACCAACCTACGAGCAGTACTTC.

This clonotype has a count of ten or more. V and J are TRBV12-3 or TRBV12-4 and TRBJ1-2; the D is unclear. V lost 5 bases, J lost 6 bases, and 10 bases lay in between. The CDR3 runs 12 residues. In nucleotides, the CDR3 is TGTGCCAGCAGTGCAGATTATCATGGCTACACCTTC. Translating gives CASSADYHGYTF.

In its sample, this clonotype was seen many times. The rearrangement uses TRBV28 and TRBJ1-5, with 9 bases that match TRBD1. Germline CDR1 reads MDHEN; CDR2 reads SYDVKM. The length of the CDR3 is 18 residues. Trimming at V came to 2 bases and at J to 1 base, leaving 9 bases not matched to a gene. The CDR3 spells CASSLPPGTGSSNQPQHF. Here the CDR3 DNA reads TGTGCCAGCAGTTTACCTCCCGGGACAGGGTCCAGCAATCAGCCCCAGCATTTT.

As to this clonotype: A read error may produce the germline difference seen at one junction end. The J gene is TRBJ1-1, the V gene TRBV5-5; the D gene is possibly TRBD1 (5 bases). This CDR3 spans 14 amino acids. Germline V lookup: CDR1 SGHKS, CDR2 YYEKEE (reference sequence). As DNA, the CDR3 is TGTGCCAACAGCTTGGGGGTTGTTGCGGGGAAGGCTTTCTTT. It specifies CANSLGVVAGKAFF.

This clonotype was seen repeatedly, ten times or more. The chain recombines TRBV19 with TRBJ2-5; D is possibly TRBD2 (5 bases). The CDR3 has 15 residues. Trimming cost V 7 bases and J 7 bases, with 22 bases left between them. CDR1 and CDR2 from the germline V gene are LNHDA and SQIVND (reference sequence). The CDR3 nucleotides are TGTGCCAGTACCCCCACGGGAACGTCAATCGGGACCCAGTACTTC. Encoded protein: CASTPTGTSIGTQYF.

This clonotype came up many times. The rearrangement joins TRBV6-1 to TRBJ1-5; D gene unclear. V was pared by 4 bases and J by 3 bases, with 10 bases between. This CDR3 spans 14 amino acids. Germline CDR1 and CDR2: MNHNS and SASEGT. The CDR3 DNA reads TGTGCCAGCAGTGTGTGGCAGCCCAATCAGCCCCAGCATTTT. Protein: CASSVWQPNQPQHF.

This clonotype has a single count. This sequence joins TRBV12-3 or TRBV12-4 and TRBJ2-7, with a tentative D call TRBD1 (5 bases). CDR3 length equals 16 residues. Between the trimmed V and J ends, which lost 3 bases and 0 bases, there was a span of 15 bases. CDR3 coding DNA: TGTGCCAGCAGTTTTGTGTCAGGGCCGAGCTCCTACGAGCAGTACTTC. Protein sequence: CASSFVSGPSSYEQYF.

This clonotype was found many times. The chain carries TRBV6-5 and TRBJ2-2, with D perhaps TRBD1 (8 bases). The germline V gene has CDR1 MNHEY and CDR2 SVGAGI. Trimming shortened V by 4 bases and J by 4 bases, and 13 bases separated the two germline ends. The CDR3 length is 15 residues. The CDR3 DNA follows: TGTGCCAGCAGTTTACAGGGGGGGAGCACCGGGGAGCTGTTTTTT. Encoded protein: CASSLQGGSTGELFF.